This T cell receptor beta chain was identified in a study of Ad26.COV2.S vaccination and SARS-CoV-2 variants. The count of this clone is one. V lost 1 base, J lost 8 bases, and 9 bases lay in between. The CDR3 is 13 amino acids. Germline CDR1 and CDR2: LGHDT and YNNKEL (reference sequence). The data were produced by immunoSEQ multiplex PCR, yet TCRdb's version contains in-frame clones alone and is incomplete. The top ten clones hold roughly 3.9% of a sample with about 350,000 clones, around 92% of them seen once. This clonotype was sampled from a human donor who had recovered from COVID-19. V usage is TRBV3-1 (or the pseudogene TRBV3-2) and J usage is TRBJ2-1, with D unclear. This specimen consisted of peripheral blood, obtained after recovery from COVID-19. The CDR3 nucleotides read TGTGCCAGCAGCCAAGTTTCGGGCGATGAGCAGTTCTTC. It specifies CASSQVSGDEQFF.